One and the same sample provided the 20 T cell receptor beta chains below, sequenced in a study of blood T cell repertoires in COVID-19. Produced via immunoSEQ multiplex PCR; TCRdb's table is partial and in-frame only. The sample contains a few hundred thousand clones, nearly 90% of which appear only once. The sequenced material came from PBMCs or T cells enriched from blood (not recorded which). These receptors all come from a woman aged 18-29 years who had been exposed to COVID-19.

Only a few counts were recorded for this clone. The CDR3: CASTQNHRGSEAFF. The CDR3 nucleotides read TGTGCCAGCACCCAAAATCACAGGGGAAGTGAAGCTTTCTTT. This chain connects TRBV7-9 to TRBJ1-1; 7 bases fit TRBD1. Trimming removed 7 bases from V and 7 bases from J; junction bases left unmatched: 12. The CDR3 consists of 14 residues. Germline CDR1 reads SEHNR; CDR2 reads FQNEAQ (reference sequence).

CDR3 loop: CASSVGQGKNEQYF. CDR3 bases: TGTGCCAGCAGCGTGGGACAGGGAAAGAACGAGCAGTACTTC. The V call is TRBV9, the J call TRBJ2-7, with TRBD1 matching 9 bases. V trimming: 2 bases; J trimming: 5 bases; junction bases outside the gene matches: 5. The CDR3 runs 14 residues. The germline V gene encodes CDR1 SGDLS and CDR2 YYNGEE.

The chain has TRBV5-1 and TRBJ2-3; 13 bases align to TRBD2. CDR1 is SGHRS and CDR2 is YFSETQ in the germline V gene. This CDR3 has 19 residues. The ends lost 4 bases at V and 0 bases at J; junction bases unmatched: 11. CDR3 sequence: CASSARLAGGLTSTDTQYF. Written as DNA, the CDR3 is TGCGCCAGCAGCGCAAGACTAGCGGGGGGTCTTACTAGCACAGATACGCAGTATTTT. Combining the CDR3 with reference TRBV5-1 and TRBJ2-3 gives the whole variable domain KAGVTQTPRYLIKTRGQQVTLSCSPISGHRSVSWYQQTPGQGLQFLFEYFSETQRNKGNFPGRFSGRQFSNSRSEMNVSTLELGDSALYLCASSARLAGGLTSTDTQYFGPGTRLTVL.

Details on this clone: Other DNA sequences in the same sample also yield this CDR3. V is TRBV18 and J is TRBJ2-3; 13 bases align to TRBD2. The V segment lost 2 bases and the J segment 1 base; nucleotides outside the gene matches: 3. Germline V gene lookup returns CDR1 KGHSH and CDR2 LQKENI. The CDR3 loop spans 17 amino acids. CDR3 loop: CASSPRLAGGRTDTQYF. CDR3 coding DNA: TGTGCCAGCTCACCAAGACTAGCGGGAGGTCGCACAGATACGCAGTATTTT.

The CDR3 loop is CASSLGTAQPQHF. The CDR3 coding sequence is TGTGCCAGCAGCTTAGGGACAGCCCAGCCCCAGCATTTT. J is TRBJ1-5 and V is TRBV7-9; D possibly corresponds to TRBD1 (6 bases). Trimming stripped 1 base from V and 7 bases from J, with 8 bases between. Germline V gene lookup returns CDR1 SEHNR and CDR2 FQNEAQ (reference sequence). CDR3 length equals 13 residues. Complete variable domain (other parts from reference TRBV7-9 and TRBJ1-5): DTGVSQNPRHKITKRGQNVTFRCDPISEHNRLYWYRQTLGQGPEFLTYFQNEAQLEKSRLLSDRFSAERPKGSFSTLEIQRTEQGDSAMYLCASSLGTAQPQHFGDGTRLSIL.

The rearrangement links TRBV6-5 to TRBJ1-3; D call uncertain. In germline, CDR1 is MNHEY, CDR2 SVGAGI. V dropped 6 bases and J dropped 1 base, with 7 bases sitting between them. The CDR3 is 13 amino acids. The DNA of the CDR3 is TGTGCCAGCAGAACGAGTTCTGGAAACACCATATATTTT. It yields the protein CASRTSSGNTIYF.

The rearrangement joins TRBV18 to TRBJ2-7; TRBD1 might be the D (5 bases). The germline CDR1 and CDR2 sequences are KGHSH and LQKENI. The CDR3 loop spans 15 amino acids. V was pared by 2 bases and J by 2 bases, with 13 bases between. CDR3 in amino acids: CASSPKGPGTYEQYF. CDR3 bases: TGTGCCAGCTCACCAAAGGGGCCAGGGACCTACGAGCAGTACTTC. Complete variable domain (other parts from reference TRBV18 and TRBJ2-7): NAGVMQNPRHLVRRRGQEARLRCSPMKGHSHVYWYRQLPEEGLKFMVYLQKENIIDESGMPKERFSAEFPKEGPSILRIQQVVRGDSAAYFCASSPKGPGTYEQYFGPGTRLTVT.

V usage is TRBV12-3 or TRBV12-4 and J usage is TRBJ2-3; 8 bases fit TRBD2. The CDR3 covers 12 residues. V shed 6 bases and J 4 bases; nucleotides not matched to a gene: 0. The CDR3, as DNA: TGTGCCAGCAGGACTAGCGCAGATACGCAGTATTTT. This gives the protein CASRTSADTQYF.

V and J are TRBV19 and TRBJ2-5, with 11 bases that match TRBD2. V was pared by 3 bases and J by 4 bases, with 1 base of the junction left unmatched. This CDR3 spans 14 amino acids. Germline loops: CDR1 LNHDA, CDR2 SQIVND (reference sequence). The DNA of the CDR3 is TGTGCCAGTAGTATCACTAGCGGGAGAGAGACCCAGTACTTC. It encodes CASSITSGRETQYF.

The J gene is TRBJ2-7, the V gene TRBV7-9; TRBD1 matches at 9 bases. Germline CDR1 is SEHNR and CDR2 is FQNEAQ (reference sequence). J gave up 6 bases and V 1 base, and 4 bases lay outside the gene matches. This CDR3 has 14 residues. This CDR3 is CASSLGTGGREQYF. The DNA for the CDR3 is TGTGCCAGCAGCTTAGGAACAGGGGGCCGCGAGCAGTACTTC.

The chain combines TRBV18 with TRBJ2-5; 13 bases map to TRBD2. The CDR3 contains 16 residues. The V segment lost 4 bases and the J segment 2 bases; nucleotides outside the gene matches: 4. Germline lookup yields CDR1 KGHSH and CDR2 LQKENI. The CDR3 DNA follows: TGTGCCAGCTCACTTGGGACTAGCGGGGTTCAAGAGACCCAGTACTTC. As protein: CASSLGTSGVQETQYF.

This chain uses TRBV18 with TRBJ2-2, with D possibly TRBD1 on 6 matching bases. In germline, CDR1 is KGHSH, CDR2 LQKENI. With 2 bases removed from V and 3 bases from J, the gap between germline ends came to 10 bases. This CDR3 contains 15 residues. The CDR3 coding sequence is TGTGCCAGCTCACCAGGGACAACTTACACCGGGGAGCTGTTTTTT. This sequence encodes CASSPGTTYTGELFF.

This rearrangement joins TRBV24-1 to TRBJ2-2, with a possible D match to TRBD1 (5 bases). The CDR3 contains 16 residues. Per germline, CDR1 KGHDR and CDR2 SFDVKD. V dropped 4 bases and J dropped 4 bases, with 15 bases sitting between them. The CDR3 DNA reads as TGTGCCACCAGTGACCTGACAGTGGGGCCCACCGGGGAGCTGTTTTTT. This translates into CATSDLTVGPTGELFF.

This clone was observed a single time. The chain combines TRBV9 with TRBJ2-1; D is undetermined. Trimming removed 0 bases from V and 0 bases from J, with 7 bases in between. Germline V gene data show CDR1 as SGDLS and CDR2 as YYNGEE. The CDR3 is 15 amino acids. CDR3 sequence: CASSVDLSSYNEQFF. The DNA of the CDR3 is TGTGCCAGCAGCGTAGATCTAAGCTCCTACAATGAGCAGTTCTTC. The full variable domain, in which reference TRBV9 and TRBJ2-1 provide the parts outside the CDR3, is DSGVTQTPKHLITATGQRVTLRCSPRSGDLSVYWYQQSLDQGLQFLIQYYNGEERAKGNILERFSAQQFPDLHSELNLSSLELGDSALYFCASSVDLSSYNEQFFGPGTRLTVL.

The CDR3, as DNA: TGTGCCAGCTCACCACTAGCTTCAGATACGCAGTATTTT. Residues: CASSPLASDTQYF. The chain recombines TRBV18 with TRBJ2-3, with D hard to call. Germline loops: CDR1 KGHSH, CDR2 LQKENI. The CDR3 is 13 amino acids. V was clipped by 1 base and J by 4 bases, with 6 bases between them.

The chain has TRBV28 and TRBJ2-5, with a weak D call TRBD1 (6 bases). This CDR3 comprises 15 residues. Germline CDR1 MDHEN, CDR2 SYDVKM. Trimming removed 2 bases at V and 0 bases at J, with 10 bases between. For the CDR3, the DNA is TGTGCCAGCAGTTTACCTTACAGGGACCAAGAGACCCAGTACTTC. This sequence encodes CASSLPYRDQETQYF.

In this sample, this clone turned up once. The chain employs TRBV5-1 and TRBJ2-4, with D uncertain. Per the germline V gene, CDR1 is SGHRS and CDR2 is YFSETQ. There are 13 residues in the CDR3. V was pared by 0 bases and J by 7 bases, with 8 bases between. CDR3 protein: CASSLAAENIQYF. The CDR3 DNA follows: TGCGCCAGCAGCTTGGCGGCGGAGAACATTCAGTACTTC.

This chain joins TRBV6-1 and TRBJ1-1; the D is unclear. This CDR3 is 13 amino acids long. V lost 3 bases to trimming and J lost 1 base, with 6 bases between them. Germline V gene sequence: CDR1 MNHNS, CDR2 SASEGT. CDR3 nucleotides: TGTGCCAGCAGTGATGGCGGGAACACTGAAGCTTTCTTT. Encoded protein: CASSDGGNTEAFF.

This chain joins TRBV18 and TRBJ1-5, with 10 bases matching TRBD1. Trimming cost V 4 bases and J 6 bases; bases outside gene matches: 6. The CDR3 covers 15 residues. The germline V gene encodes CDR1 KGHSH and CDR2 LQKENI. The CDR3 here is CASSLDRGRGQPQHF. CDR3 nucleotides: TGTGCCAGCTCACTCGACAGGGGGCGAGGTCAGCCCCAGCATTTT.

This clone was seen a handful of times. The CDR3 region has the DNA TGTGCCAGCAGAACCCACCAGGGGGTGTTTGCTTTCTTT. It yields the protein CASRTHQGVFAFF. V is TRBV28 and J is TRBJ1-1, with 7 bases fitting TRBD1. V gave up 6 bases and J gave up 11 bases; unmatched junction bases: 12. Germline-derived CDR1 and CDR2 are MDHEN and SYDVKM. The CDR3 extends over 13 amino acids.